One sample yielded the 25 T cell receptor beta chains listed below, sequenced in a study of graft-versus-host responses after intestinal transplantation. These receptors' antigens are unknown. Produced via immunoSEQ multiplex PCR; TCRdb's table is partial and in-frame only. Of about 47,000 clones detected, approximately 95% appear once; the ten largest clones hold approximately 0.21%. The specimen was unstimulated CD8+ T cells sorted from spleen or lymph node cells, collected before transplant. These receptors were collected from a human donor who was the organ donor for an intestinal transplant.

The chain recombines TRBV27 with TRBJ1-4; TRBD1 aligns across 9 bases. Per germline, CDR1 MNHEY and CDR2 SMNVEV (reference sequence). V shed 4 bases and J 3 bases; nucleotides not matched to a gene: 3. The CDR3 spans 15 residues. CDR3 coding DNA: TGTGCCAGCAGTTCTACAGGGGGCCCTAATGAAAAACTGTTTTTT. Amino acids: CASSSTGGPNEKLFF. Together with reference TRBV27 and TRBJ1-4, the CDR3 gives the full variable domain: EAQVTQNPRYLITVTGKKLTVTCSQNMNHEYMSWYRQDPGLGLRQIYYSMNVEVTDKGDVPEGYKVSRKEKRNFPLILESPSPNQTSLYFCASSSTGGPNEKLFFGSGTQLSVL.

The chain couples TRBV7-3 to TRBJ1-2; 7 bases map to TRBD1. The CDR3 runs to 16 residues. Germline lookup yields CDR1 SGHTA and CDR2 FQGTGA. With 5 bases clipped from V and 4 bases from J, the junction kept 13 bases outside the gene matches. This chain's CDR3 is CASSPPPGTDSYGYTF. CDR3 nucleotides: TGTGCCAGCAGCCCCCCCCCGGGGACAGACTCCTATGGCTACACCTTC.

This sequence joins TRBV9 and TRBJ2-3; possible D gene TRBD2, 7 bases. The CDR3 spans 14 residues. The V end lost 3 bases, the J end lost 3 bases, and 11 bases lay between the germline ends. Germline-derived CDR1 and CDR2 are SGDLS and YYNGEE. CDR3 amino acids: CASSEGGGTDTQYF. Here the CDR3 DNA reads TGTGCCAGCAGCGAGGGAGGGGGAACAGATACGCAGTATTTT.

The gene calls are TRBV7-9 and TRBJ2-1, with 7 bases aligning to TRBD1. V was clipped by 4 bases and J by 6 bases; unmatched bases: 9. Germline CDR1 reads SEHNR; CDR2 reads FQNEAQ (reference sequence). CDR3 size: 15 residues. The CDR3 DNA reads as TGTGCCAGCAGCTCGACAGGGAAAGAGAGCAATGAGCAGTTCTTC. Protein: CASSSTGKESNEQFF.

Here the CDR3 reads CASSLHLSYEQYF. CDR3 coding DNA: TGTGCCAGCAGTTTACACCTCTCCTACGAGCAGTACTTC. V and J are TRBV28 and TRBJ2-7; the D is unclear. Germline loops: CDR1 MDHEN, CDR2 SYDVKM. The CDR3 spans 13 residues. The V end was cut by 2 bases, the J end by 0 bases, with 5 bases between.

The CDR3 coding sequence is TGCGCCAGCAGCCGTACGAGTATGAACACTGAAGCTTTCTTT. It specifies CASSRTSMNTEAFF. The rearrangement links TRBV4-1 to TRBJ1-1, with unresolved D. The germline V and J ends were trimmed by 4 bases and 0 bases, with 9 bases remaining between them. This CDR3 has 14 residues. Germline V gene data show CDR1 as MGHRA and CDR2 as YSYEKL.

The chain couples TRBV5-1 to TRBJ1-5; unclear D gene. V was trimmed by 0 bases and J by 7 bases, leaving 14 bases between them. Germline V gene data show CDR1 as SGHRS and CDR2 as YFSETQ. CDR3 length: 15 amino acids. CDR3 nucleotides: TGCGCCAGCAGCTTGGTCCGCCGGGTTGGGCAGCCCCAGCATTTT. It translates to CASSLVRRVGQPQHF.

J is TRBJ2-7 and V is TRBV27, with 7 bases lining up with TRBD1. The CDR3 is made up of 14 amino acids. V shed 3 bases, J shed 1 base, and the junction held 3 bases outside the gene matches. Germline V gives CDR1 MNHEY, CDR2 SMNVEV (reference sequence). The CDR3 here is CASSFRTGSYEQYF. CDR3 DNA: TGTGCCAGCAGTTTCCGGACAGGATCCTACGAGCAGTACTTC.

The count of this clone is one. This chain connects TRBV7-3 to TRBJ2-3; 9 bases are shared with TRBD2. Per germline, CDR1 SGHTA and CDR2 FQGTGA. Trimming at V came to 2 bases and at J to 2 bases, leaving 2 bases not matched to a gene. The CDR3 spans 15 residues. The CDR3 here is CASSLAGGHTDTQYF. The CDR3 DNA reads as TGTGCCAGCAGCTTAGCGGGGGGGCACACAGATACGCAGTATTTT.

CDR3 nucleotide sequence: TGTGCCAGCAGCTTAGCTATGGGGGGACAGGGGATCTACGAGCAGTACTTC. Its translation: CASSLAMGGQGIYEQYF. The chain uses TRBV7-6 and TRBJ2-7, with 10 bases identical to TRBD1. Germline-derived CDR1 and CDR2 are SGHVS and FNYEAQ. The CDR3 covers 17 residues. The J segment lost 3 bases and the V segment lost 0 bases, leaving 8 bases of the junction unmatched.

The chain links TRBV6-1 to TRBJ1-5; a weak D match, TRBD1 (5 bases). V was clipped by 6 bases and J by 1 base, with 13 bases between them. Germline V gene data show CDR1 as MNHNS and CDR2 as SASEGT. The CDR3 contains 15 residues. CDR3 DNA sequence: TGTGCCAGCAGGGCCTCGGGGGGGAGCAATCAGCCCCAGCATTTT. Encoded protein: CASRASGGSNQPQHF.

CDR3 nucleotides: TGTGCCAGTAGTATCTACGGAGCGAACACTGAAGCTTTCTTT. This sequence encodes CASSIYGANTEAFF. The chain couples TRBV19 to TRBJ1-1, with D unclear. The length of the CDR3 is 14 residues. V shed 3 bases and J shed 1 base, with 9 bases lying between them. In germline, CDR1 is LNHDA, CDR2 SQIVND (reference sequence).

V usage is TRBV5-6 and J usage is TRBJ2-5, with D unclear. Looked up from germline, CDR1 is SGHDT and CDR2 is YYEEEE. The CDR3 sequence is 15 residues long. V was cut by 0 bases and J by 4 bases, with 13 bases left in between. The CDR3: CASSLVGLQRETQYF. Written as DNA, the CDR3 is TGTGCCAGCAGCTTGGTTGGTTTACAGAGAGAGACCCAGTACTTC.

V gene TRBV13 combines with J gene TRBJ1-1, with no clear D. Germline V lookup: CDR1 PRHDT, CDR2 FYEKMQ (reference sequence). This CDR3 contains 14 residues. Trimming stripped 5 bases from V and 3 bases from J, with 13 bases between. In nucleotides, the CDR3 is TGTGCCAGCAGCCCTGAGAGAATGGACACTGAAGCTTTCTTT. This translates into CASSPERMDTEAFF.

The V gene is TRBV11-3, the J gene TRBJ1-4; 10 positions agree with TRBD1. The CDR3 runs to 17 residues. With V trimmed by 3 bases and J by 6 bases, 10 bases remained unmatched. Germline-derived CDR1 and CDR2 are SGHNT and YENEEA. The CDR3 region is CASSFVAIGTGDEKLFF. The CDR3 DNA is TGTGCCAGCAGCTTTGTCGCCATCGGGACAGGGGATGAAAAACTGTTTTTT.

The chain joins TRBV7-6 to TRBJ1-1; D possibly corresponds to TRBD1 (5 bases). CDR3 length equals 13 residues. CDR1 and CDR2 from the germline V gene are SGHVS and FNYEAQ. V was trimmed by 9 bases and J by 0 bases, leaving 11 bases between them. The CDR3 reads CASLQALNTEAFF. The CDR3, as DNA: TGTGCCAGTCTACAGGCGTTGAACACTGAAGCTTTCTTT.

This chain uses TRBV7-9 with TRBJ1-1; D possibly corresponds to TRBD1 (5 bases). Germline CDR1 is SEHNR and CDR2 is FQNEAQ (reference sequence). The CDR3 is 16 amino acids. The V gene lost 6 bases and the J gene lost 3 bases, with 20 bases spanning the gap. CDR3 DNA: TGTGCCAGCAGACCAGTTCGGGACGAGGGTGACACTGAAGCTTTCTTT. Its translation: CASRPVRDEGDTEAFF.

The V call is TRBV6-5, the J call TRBJ2-7; D possibly uses TRBD1 or TRBD2 (5 bases each). The germline V gene has CDR1 MNHEY and CDR2 SVGAGI. Trimming stripped 10 bases from V and 1 base from J, with 14 bases between. This CDR3 is 13 amino acids long. CDR3 loop: CATRGTRSYEQYF. As DNA, the CDR3 is TGTGCCACTCGGGGCACCAGATCCTACGAGCAGTACTTC.

This chain uses TRBV28 with TRBJ1-2; no reliable D call. The CDR3 totals 14 residues. Trimming left V 6 bases short and J 3 bases short, with 14 bases between. Per germline, CDR1 MDHEN and CDR2 SYDVKM. The CDR3 bases are TGTGCCAGCAGCCTCAAGCAGACGCACTATGGCTACACCTTC. Its protein product is CASSLKQTHYGYTF.

The chain is built from TRBV10-3 and TRBJ2-7, with 7 bases lining up with TRBD1. Looked up from germline, CDR1 is ENHRY and CDR2 is SYGVKD. The ends lost 7 bases at V and 0 bases at J; junction bases unmatched: 3. The CDR3 spans 13 residues. CDR3 amino acids: CAIKGQSSYEQYF. CDR3 in DNA: TGTGCCATCAAGGGACAGAGCTCCTACGAGCAGTACTTC.

The CDR3 region is CASSQVSGDYEQYF. The CDR3, as DNA: TGCGCCAGCAGCCAAGTGTCCGGGGACTACGAGCAGTACTTC. The chain joins TRBV4-1 to TRBJ2-7; tentative D call: TRBD2 (5 bases). The CDR3 covers 14 residues. CDR1 and CDR2 (germline): MGHRA, YSYEKL. Trimming pared 1 base from V and 3 bases from J, leaving 10 bases between.

This sequence joins TRBV7-8 and TRBJ1-3; no definite D call. V dropped 1 base and J dropped 0 bases, with 13 bases sitting between them. The CDR3 consists of 17 residues. Germline CDR1 and CDR2: SGHVS and FQNEAQ. CDR3 in DNA: TGTGCCAGCAGCTTAGAGTTCGGCAGTAACTCTGGAAACACCATATATTTT. Translated, it gives CASSLEFGSNSGNTIYF.

Written as DNA, the CDR3 is TGTGCCAGCAGTTTAGCCCCTTTAGCGGGGGGGTCAGATACGCAGTATTTT. It yields the protein CASSLAPLAGGSDTQYF. The rearrangement uses TRBV28 and TRBJ2-3, with 11 bases aligning to TRBD2. Germline loops: CDR1 MDHEN, CDR2 SYDVKM. CDR3 length equals 17 residues. V lost 2 bases, J lost 4 bases, and 8 bases stayed unmatched. The full variable domain, rest sourced from reference TRBV28 and TRBJ2-3, is DVKVTQSSRYLVKRTGEKVFLECVQDMDHENMFWYRQDPGLGLRLIYFSYDVKMKEKGDIPEGYSVSREKKERFSLILESASTNQTSMYLCASSLAPLAGGSDTQYFGPGTRLTVL.

This chain joins TRBV6-1 and TRBJ2-1; TRBD1 is a possible D gene (5 bases). Trimming took off 10 bases at V and 5 bases at J, with 12 bases between the two ends. The CDR3 length is 12 residues. Looked up from germline, CDR1 is MNHNS and CDR2 is SASEGT. This CDR3 is CATLGANNEQFF. The CDR3 DNA reads as TGTGCCACCTTAGGGGCCAACAATGAGCAGTTCTTC.

This clone appeared a few times. The chain is built from TRBV27 and TRBJ1-3; the match to TRBD1 covers 7 bases. This CDR3 is built from 18 residues. The junction had 14 bases not matched to a gene; V was cut back by 6 bases and J by 0 bases. Germline V CDR1 and CDR2: MNHEY, SMNVEV (reference sequence). The CDR3 sequence is CASSPGGQEEYSGNTIYF. DNA of the CDR3: TGTGCCAGCAGCCCCGGCGGACAGGAGGAATACTCTGGAAACACCATATATTTT.